These T cell receptor beta chains were read from a single sample in a study of blood T cell repertoires in COVID-19. Assay used: immunoSEQ multiplex PCR; TCRdb lists only in-frame clones, some missing. The sample has nearly 110,000 clones, 80% to 85% seen once. Material: peripheral blood. These receptors were obtained from a man between 65 and 85 years old with acute or convalescent COVID-19. The CDR3 runs from the conserved cysteine through the conserved F or W.

V,CDR3
TRBV19,CASSIKSGGHNEQFF
TRBV15,CATSRPKAGSPLHF
TRBV11-3,CASSLRDLSRDRAQETQYF
TRBV3-1/TRBV3-2,CASSHSGGRFQETQYF
TRBV2,CASRTGGSYGYTF
TRBV11-1,CASSFSGQDYEQYF
TRBV6-6,CASSSGGQPQHF
TRBV4-1,CASSQGSATDTQYF
TRBV10-3,CAISVDGDYGYTF
TRBV9,CASSVGGRRGEKLFF
TRBV5-6,CASNSGNEQFF
TRBV2,CASRPRGQGALMNTEAFF
TRBV3-1/TRBV3-2,CASSPQGGSTFF
TRBV6-5,CASSYSQSGAGELFF
TRBV6-5,CASTRPGQRNTEAFF
TRBV2,CASSERGGYEQYF
TRBV5-1,CASSRGGRGEAFF
TRBV4-1,CASSYGLIQETQYF
TRBV5-1,CASSSAGTGSTEAFF
TRBV18,CASSPQGSVGSPLHF
TRBV24-1,CATSVTGSGKNIQYF
TRBV9,CASSVAADGTNYGYTF
TRBV4-3,CASSQDRQGIGEQFF
TRBV11-2,CASSSRGRGGSPLHF
TRBV19,CASIPTGQSNGYTF
TRBV18,CASSPVSSYNEQFF
TRBV6-1,CASSESQGLGANVLTF
TRBV18,CASSLTGEGEQYF
TRBV19,CASARRLSYEQYF
TRBV6-5,CASSYGGTGTAYGYTF
TRBV27,CASSPLAVSTDTQYF
TRBV27,CASRVGASTDTQYF
TRBV10-3,CAINGGKATDTQYF
TRBV21-1,CASDSSRRPGLAGGPRDEQYF
TRBV6-1,CASSEAGLPDTQYF
TRBV18,CASSPSGNNQPQHF
TRBV5-1,CASSPGQTSGNTIYF
TRBV6-5,CASSYSEFTPEIF
TRBV7-7,CASSLGRGVGTGELFF
TRBV19,CASSMGRGHYEQYF
TRBV9,CASSVKQGAGANVLTF
TRBV19,CASRGGRSEKLFF
TRBV7-2,CASSLATGDQPQHF
TRBV11-2,CASSLGVNQETQYF
TRBV6-5,CASSYSSGTYYEQYF
TRBV27,CASRKGGGDTEAFF
TRBV5-1,CASSLGGLQEKLNTEAFF
TRBV3-1/TRBV3-2,CASSQGGLGNIQYF
TRBV11-2,CASSLRTSTYNEQFF
TRBV6-1,CASSGTSGGFTDTQYF
TRBV5-1,CASSFKVSGVNYGYTF
TRBV6-6,CASKYDRDSPLHF
TRBV21-1,CASSLERQGAAGATEAFF
TRBV18,CASSPGQRLGYTF
TRBV7-6,CASSPGLAGGSTDTQYF
TRBV5-1,CASSFDGGPYNEQFF
TRBV6-6,CATDRVGEQYF
TRBV19,CASRKSFNQPQHF
TRBV4-3,CASSQGQQDYEQYF